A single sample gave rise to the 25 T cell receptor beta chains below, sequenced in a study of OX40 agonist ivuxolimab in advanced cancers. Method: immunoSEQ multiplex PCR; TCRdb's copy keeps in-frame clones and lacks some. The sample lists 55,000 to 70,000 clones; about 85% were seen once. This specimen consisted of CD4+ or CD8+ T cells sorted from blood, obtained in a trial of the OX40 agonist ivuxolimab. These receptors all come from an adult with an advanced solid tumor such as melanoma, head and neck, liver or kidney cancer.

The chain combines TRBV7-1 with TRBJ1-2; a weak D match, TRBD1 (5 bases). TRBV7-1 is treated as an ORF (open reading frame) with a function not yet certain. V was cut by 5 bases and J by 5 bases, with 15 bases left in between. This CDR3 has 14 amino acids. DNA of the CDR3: TGTGCCAGCAGCCAGGACACGGCGGCATATGGCTACACCTTC. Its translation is CASSQDTAAYGYTF.

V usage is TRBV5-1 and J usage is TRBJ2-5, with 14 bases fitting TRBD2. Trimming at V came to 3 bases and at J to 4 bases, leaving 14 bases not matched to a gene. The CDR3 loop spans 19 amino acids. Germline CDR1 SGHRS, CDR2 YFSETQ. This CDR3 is CASSSGLAGDVNFGETQYF. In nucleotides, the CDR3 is TGCGCCAGCAGCTCGGGACTAGCGGGGGATGTCAATTTTGGAGAGACCCAGTACTTC.

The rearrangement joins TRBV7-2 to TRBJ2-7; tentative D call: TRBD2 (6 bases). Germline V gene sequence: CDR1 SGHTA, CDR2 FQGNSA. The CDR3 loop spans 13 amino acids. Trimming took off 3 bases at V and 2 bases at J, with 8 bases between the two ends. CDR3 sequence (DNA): TGTGCCAGCAGCTTCCGCGGGACCTACGAGCAGTACTTC. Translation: CASSFRGTYEQYF. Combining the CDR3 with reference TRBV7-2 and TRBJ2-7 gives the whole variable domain GAGVSQSPSNKVTEKGKDVELRCDPISGHTALYWYRQSLGQGLEFLIYFQGNSAPDKSGLPSDRFSAERTGGSVSTLTIQRTQQEDSAVYLCASSFRGTYEQYFGPGTRLTVT.

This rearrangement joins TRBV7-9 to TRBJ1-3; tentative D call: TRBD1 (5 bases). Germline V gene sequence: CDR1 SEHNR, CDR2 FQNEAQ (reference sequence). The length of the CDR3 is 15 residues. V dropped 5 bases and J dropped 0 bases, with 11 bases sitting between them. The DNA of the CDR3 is TGTGCCAGCAGCCCCCAGGGTAGCTCTGGAAACACCATATATTTT. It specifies CASSPQGSSGNTIYF.

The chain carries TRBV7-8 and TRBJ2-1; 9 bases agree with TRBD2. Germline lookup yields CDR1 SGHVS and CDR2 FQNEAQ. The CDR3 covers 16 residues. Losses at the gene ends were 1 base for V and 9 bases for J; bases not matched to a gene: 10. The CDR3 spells CASSLVSSGTSGEQFF. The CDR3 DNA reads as TGTGCCAGCAGCTTAGTATCTAGCGGGACATCGGGTGAGCAGTTCTTC.

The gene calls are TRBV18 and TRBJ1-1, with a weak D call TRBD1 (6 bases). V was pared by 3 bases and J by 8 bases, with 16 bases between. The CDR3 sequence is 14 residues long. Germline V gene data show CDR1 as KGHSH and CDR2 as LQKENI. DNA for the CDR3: TGTGCCAGCTCACCCGGCAGACAGGCAGGGGAAGCTTTCTTT. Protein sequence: CASSPGRQAGEAFF.

The CDR3 spells CASGTGVGNEQFF. The CDR3 DNA reads TGTGCCTCCGGGACAGGCGTCGGAAATGAGCAGTTCTTC. J is TRBJ2-1 and V is TRBV30, with 8 nucleotides matching TRBD1. J lost 7 bases, V lost 7 bases, and 9 bases had no gene match. Germline V gene lookup returns CDR1 GTSNPN and CDR2 SVGIG (reference sequence). CDR3 length: 13 amino acids.

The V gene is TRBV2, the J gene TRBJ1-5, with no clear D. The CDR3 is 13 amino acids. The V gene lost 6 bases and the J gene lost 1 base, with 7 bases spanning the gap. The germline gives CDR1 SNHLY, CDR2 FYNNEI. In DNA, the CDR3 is TGTGCCAGCAGGATGGAAAGCAATCAGCCCCAGCATTTT. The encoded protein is CASRMESNQPQHF.

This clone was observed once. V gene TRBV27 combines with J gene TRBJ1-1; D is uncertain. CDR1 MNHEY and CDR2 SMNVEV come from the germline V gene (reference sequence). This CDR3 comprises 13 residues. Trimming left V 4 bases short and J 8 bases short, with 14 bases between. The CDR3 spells CASSYAREAEAFF. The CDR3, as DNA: TGTGCCAGCAGTTACGCCCGGGAAGCAGAAGCTTTCTTT.

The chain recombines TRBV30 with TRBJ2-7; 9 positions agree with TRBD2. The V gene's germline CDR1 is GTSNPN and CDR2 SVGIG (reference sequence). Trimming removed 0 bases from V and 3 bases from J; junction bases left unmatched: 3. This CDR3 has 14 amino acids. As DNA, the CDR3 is TGTGCCTGGAGTGTAGGGCGGGGGGGCTACGAGCAGTACTTC. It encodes CAWSVGRGGYEQYF.

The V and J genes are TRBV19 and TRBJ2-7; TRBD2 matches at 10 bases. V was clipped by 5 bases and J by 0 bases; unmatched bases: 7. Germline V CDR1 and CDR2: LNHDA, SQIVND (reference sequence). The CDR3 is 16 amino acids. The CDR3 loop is CASSPGLAELSYEQYF. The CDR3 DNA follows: TGTGCCAGTAGTCCCGGACTAGCGGAGCTCTCCTACGAGCAGTACTTC.

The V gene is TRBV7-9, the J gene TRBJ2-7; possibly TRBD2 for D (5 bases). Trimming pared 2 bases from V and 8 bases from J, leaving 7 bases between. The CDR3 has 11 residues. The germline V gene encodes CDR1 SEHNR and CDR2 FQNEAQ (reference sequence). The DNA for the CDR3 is TGTGCCAGCAGCTTACTAGCCCAGCAGTACTTC. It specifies CASSLLAQQYF.

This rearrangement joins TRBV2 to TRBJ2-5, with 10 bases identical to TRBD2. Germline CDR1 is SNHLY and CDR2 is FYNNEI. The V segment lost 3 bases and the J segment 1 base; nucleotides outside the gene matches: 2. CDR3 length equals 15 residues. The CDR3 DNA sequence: TGTGCCAGCAGTGACAGACTAGCGGGCCAAGAGACCCAGTACTTC. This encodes CASSDRLAGQETQYF.

The CDR3 nucleotides read TGTGCCAGCCGGGGACTAGCGGGGGAACAAGAGACCCAGTACTTC. Amino acid sequence: CASRGLAGEQETQYF. The V call is TRBV7-9, the J call TRBJ2-5, with 14 bases that match TRBD2. The CDR3 consists of 15 residues. Trimming took 8 bases from V and 2 from J; bases not matched to a gene: 4. Germline assignment: CDR1 SEHNR and CDR2 FQNEAQ (reference sequence).

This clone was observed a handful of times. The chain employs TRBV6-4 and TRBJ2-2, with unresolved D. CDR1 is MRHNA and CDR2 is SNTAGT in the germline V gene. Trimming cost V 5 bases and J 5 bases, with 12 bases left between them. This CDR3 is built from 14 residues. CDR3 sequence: CASSQSPETGELFF. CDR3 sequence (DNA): TGTGCCAGCAGTCAAAGCCCTGAGACCGGGGAGCTGTTTTTT.

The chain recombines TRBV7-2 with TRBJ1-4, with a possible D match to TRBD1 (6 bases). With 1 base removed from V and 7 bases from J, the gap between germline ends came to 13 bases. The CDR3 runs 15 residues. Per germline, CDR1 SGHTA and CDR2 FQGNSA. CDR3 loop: CASSLGPGAGEKLFF. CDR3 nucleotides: TGTGCCAGCAGCTTAGGGCCAGGGGCAGGTGAAAAACTGTTTTTT.

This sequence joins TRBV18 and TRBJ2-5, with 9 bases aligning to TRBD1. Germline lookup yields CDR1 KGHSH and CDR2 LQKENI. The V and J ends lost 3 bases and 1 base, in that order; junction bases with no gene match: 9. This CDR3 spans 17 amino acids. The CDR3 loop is CASSPSTGGTIQETQYF. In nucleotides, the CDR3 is TGTGCCAGCTCACCGTCGACAGGGGGTACTATCCAAGAGACCCAGTACTTC.

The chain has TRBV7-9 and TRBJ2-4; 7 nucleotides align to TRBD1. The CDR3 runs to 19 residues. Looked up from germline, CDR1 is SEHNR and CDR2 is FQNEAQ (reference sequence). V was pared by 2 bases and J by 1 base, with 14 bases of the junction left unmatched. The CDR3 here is CASSLFPSGTGEAKNIQYF. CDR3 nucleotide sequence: TGTGCCAGCAGCTTATTTCCCTCGGGAACAGGGGAGGCCAAAAACATTCAGTACTTC.

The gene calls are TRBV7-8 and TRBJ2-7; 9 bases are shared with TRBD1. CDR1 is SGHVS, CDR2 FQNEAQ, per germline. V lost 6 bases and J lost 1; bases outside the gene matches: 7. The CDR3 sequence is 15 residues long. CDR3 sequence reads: CASRNRDRASYEQYF. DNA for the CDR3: TGTGCCAGCAGGAACCGGGACAGGGCTTCCTACGAGCAGTACTTC.

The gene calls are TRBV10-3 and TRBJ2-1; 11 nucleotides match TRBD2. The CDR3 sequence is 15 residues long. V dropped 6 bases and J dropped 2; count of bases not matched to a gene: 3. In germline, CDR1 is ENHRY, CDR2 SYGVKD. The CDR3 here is CAIRETSGTYNEQFF. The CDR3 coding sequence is TGTGCCATCAGGGAGACTAGCGGGACCTACAATGAGCAGTTCTTC.

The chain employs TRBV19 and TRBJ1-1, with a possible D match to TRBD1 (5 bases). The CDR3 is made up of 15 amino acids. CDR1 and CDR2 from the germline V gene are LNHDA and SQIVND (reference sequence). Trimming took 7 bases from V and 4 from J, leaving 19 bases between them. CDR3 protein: CASILGGTGFTEAFF. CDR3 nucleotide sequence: TGTGCCAGTATCCTTGGAGGGACGGGGTTCACTGAAGCTTTCTTT.

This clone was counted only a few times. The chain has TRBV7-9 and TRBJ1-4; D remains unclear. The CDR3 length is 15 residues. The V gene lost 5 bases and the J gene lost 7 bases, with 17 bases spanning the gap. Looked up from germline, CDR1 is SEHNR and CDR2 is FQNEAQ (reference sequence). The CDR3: CASSRSGNLGEKLFF. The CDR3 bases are TGTGCCAGCAGCCGTTCCGGTAACCTCGGTGAAAAACTGTTTTTT.

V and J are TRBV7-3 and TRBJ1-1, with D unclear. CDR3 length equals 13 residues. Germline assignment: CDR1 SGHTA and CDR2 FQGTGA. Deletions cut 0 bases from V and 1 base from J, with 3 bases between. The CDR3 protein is CASSLTGNTEAFF. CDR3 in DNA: TGTGCCAGCAGCTTAACAGGGAACACTGAAGCTTTCTTT.

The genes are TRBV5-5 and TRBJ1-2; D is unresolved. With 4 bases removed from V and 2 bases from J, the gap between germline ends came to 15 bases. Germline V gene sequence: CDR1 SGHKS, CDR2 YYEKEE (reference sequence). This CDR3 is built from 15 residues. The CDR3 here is CASSDNPTQNYGYTF. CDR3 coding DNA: TGTGCCAGCAGCGATAACCCAACACAGAACTATGGCTACACCTTC.

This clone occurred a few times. The CDR3 nucleotides are TGTGCCAGCAGCCGGACGTGGACCGGGGAGCTGTTTTTT. This gives the protein CASSRTWTGELFF. The chain couples TRBV11-2 to TRBJ2-2; D unclear. The V end was cut by 5 bases, the J end by 5 bases, with 9 bases between. CDR3 length equals 13 residues. Germline V CDR1 and CDR2: SGHAT, FQNNGV.